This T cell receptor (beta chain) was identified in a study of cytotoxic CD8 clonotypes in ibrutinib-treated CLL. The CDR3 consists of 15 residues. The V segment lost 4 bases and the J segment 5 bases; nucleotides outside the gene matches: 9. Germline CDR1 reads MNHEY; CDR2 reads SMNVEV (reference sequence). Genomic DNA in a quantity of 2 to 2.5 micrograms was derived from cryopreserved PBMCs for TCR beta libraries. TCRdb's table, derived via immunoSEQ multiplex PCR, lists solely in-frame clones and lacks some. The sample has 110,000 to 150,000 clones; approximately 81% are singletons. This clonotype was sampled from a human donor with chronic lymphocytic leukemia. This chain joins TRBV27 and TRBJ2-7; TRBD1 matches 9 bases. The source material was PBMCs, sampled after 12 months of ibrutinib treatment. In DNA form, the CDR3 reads TGTGCCAGCAGTTCCGGGACAGGGATTTTCGACGAGCAGTACTTC. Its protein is CASSSGTGIFDEQYF.